These 19 T cell receptor beta chains came from one sample sequenced in a study of OX40 agonist ivuxolimab in advanced cancers. Sequenced by immunoSEQ multiplex PCR; TCRdb stores in-frame clones only, minus some. Of roughly 20,000 clones listed, 80% to 90% are singletons. Sequences were derived from CD4+ or CD8+ T cells sorted from blood, sampled in a trial of the OX40 agonist ivuxolimab. These receptors were obtained from an adult with an advanced solid tumor such as melanoma, head and neck, liver or kidney cancer.

This rearrangement joins TRBV11-1 to TRBJ2-7, with 8 bases identical to TRBD1. CDR3 length: 14 residues. The J segment lost 7 bases and the V segment lost 8 bases, leaving 13 bases of the junction unmatched. The germline gives CDR1 SGHAT, CDR2 FQDESV (reference sequence). The CDR3, as DNA: TGTGCCAGCGCTCGGACAGGGAACTCAAAAGAGCAGTACTTC. This codes for CASARTGNSKEQYF.

This sequence joins TRBV6-5 and TRBJ1-2; TRBD1 matches 8 bases. Germline V gene lookup returns CDR1 MNHEY and CDR2 SVGAGI. The CDR3 is 15 residues long. The V gene end was trimmed by 6 bases and the J gene end by 3 bases; junction bases not matched to a gene: 9. The CDR3 region is CASRPRTGSDYGYTF. As DNA, the CDR3 is TGTGCCAGCAGACCCCGGACAGGGAGCGACTATGGCTACACCTTC.

The chain uses TRBV9 and TRBJ2-1; 7 bases are shared with TRBD2. CDR1 is SGDLS, CDR2 YYNGEE, per germline. This CDR3 is built from 15 residues. V trimming: 0 bases; J trimming: 8 bases; junction bases outside the gene matches: 8. CDR3 sequence (DNA): TGTGCCAGCAGCGTAGGTACGACTAGCACCTATGAGCAGTTCTTC. Translated: CASSVGTTSTYEQFF.

The rearrangement links TRBV19 to TRBJ2-1, with D unclear. The CDR3 extends over 13 amino acids. With 1 base removed from V and 8 bases from J, the gap between germline ends came to 9 bases. The germline CDR1 and CDR2 sequences are LNHDA and SQIVND (reference sequence). The CDR3 region has the DNA TGTGCCAGTAGTATAGGGCCCAGCGATGAGCAGTTCTTC. Translating it yields CASSIGPSDEQFF.

The rearrangement links TRBV2 to TRBJ1-4; D not resolved. The CDR3 sequence is 13 residues long. Germline V gives CDR1 SNHLY, CDR2 FYNNEI. V was pared by 10 bases and J by 5 bases, with 14 bases between. The CDR3 DNA reads as TGTGCCACCCTGTCTGACGGGAATGAAAAACTGTTTTTT. Protein: CATLSDGNEKLFF.

This clone occurred once. V gene TRBV7-9 combines with J gene TRBJ1-1; 7 bases match TRBD1. The CDR3 extends over 15 amino acids. Germline V gene lookup returns CDR1 SEHNR and CDR2 FQNEAQ (reference sequence). Trimming cost V 1 base and J 1 base; bases outside gene matches: 3. The CDR3 DNA is TGTGCCAGCAGCTTAGGACAGGGTTCGAACACTGAAGCTTTCTTT. Translated, it gives CASSLGQGSNTEAFF.

CDR3 bases: TGTGCCAGCGTTGACGGGCAGGTCTGGGAGCAGTACTTC. This codes for CASVDGQVWEQYF. The chain couples TRBV6-1 to TRBJ2-7, with unresolved D. Germline CDR1 reads MNHNS; CDR2 reads SASEGT. The CDR3 sequence is 13 residues long. Trimming took off 8 bases at V and 7 bases at J, with 18 bases between the two ends.

This chain connects TRBV27 to TRBJ2-3; the D is unclear. The CDR3 runs 13 residues. V lost 2 bases and J lost 4, with 7 bases in between. The germline CDR1 and CDR2 sequences are MNHEY and SMNVEV (reference sequence). This CDR3 is CASSLLPPDTQYF. The CDR3 bases are TGTGCCAGCAGTTTACTTCCCCCAGATACGCAGTATTTT.

The V and J genes are TRBV27 and TRBJ1-5; a weak D match, TRBD1 (6 bases). With 5 bases removed from V and 1 base from J, the gap between germline ends came to 9 bases. This CDR3 has 14 amino acids. Germline V gene lookup returns CDR1 MNHEY and CDR2 SMNVEV (reference sequence). CDR3 protein: CASSRGGSNQPQHF. For the CDR3, the DNA is TGTGCCAGCAGTAGGGGGGGAAGCAATCAGCCCCAGCATTTT.

V is TRBV7-9 and J is TRBJ2-1; the match to TRBD2 covers 8 bases. The CDR3 contains 16 residues. CDR1 is SEHNR and CDR2 is FQNEAQ in the germline V gene (reference sequence). V lost 5 bases to trimming and J lost 8 bases; unmatched junction nucleotides: 14. CDR3 in DNA: TGTGCCAGCAGCGGGAGGGCGGGGGGACTCACGGATGAGCAGTTCTTC. Translating it yields CASSGRAGGLTDEQFF.

The genes are TRBV7-9 and TRBJ2-7; 13 positions agree with TRBD2. Germline CDR1 SEHNR, CDR2 FQNEAQ (reference sequence). The CDR3 is 19 residues long. The ends lost 2 bases at V and 1 base at J; junction bases unmatched: 11. In DNA, the CDR3 is TGTGCCAGCAGCTTACCAACCGGGACTAGCGGGGTCCCATCCTACGAGCAGTACTTC. Translation: CASSLPTGTSGVPSYEQYF.

The chain combines TRBV4-3 with TRBJ2-7; TRBD2 matches at 8 bases. Germline V CDR1 and CDR2: LGHNA, YSLEER. Losses at the gene ends were 4 bases for V and 4 bases for J; bases not matched to a gene: 15. The CDR3 runs 17 residues. CDR3 DNA: TGCGCCAGCAGCCTCAGTCCGACTAGCGACGGTGAATACGAGCAGTACTTC. It yields the protein CASSLSPTSDGEYEQYF.

This clone qualifies as medium-sized. CDR3 nucleotide sequence: TGTGCCAGCACCCACCGAGGTGGGGGAAGTAGCAATCAGCCCCAGCATTTT. Translated: CASTHRGGGSSNQPQHF. The rearrangement links TRBV28 to TRBJ1-5; TRBD1 is a possible D gene (5 bases). From germline, CDR1 is MDHEN and CDR2 SYDVKM. V lost 7 bases to trimming and J lost 0 bases, with 19 bases between them. The CDR3 has 17 amino acids.

This clone was seen a handful of times. The chain joins TRBV27 to TRBJ2-4, with a weak D call TRBD1 (6 bases). Germline CDR1 and CDR2: MNHEY and SMNVEV (reference sequence). Trimming took off 4 bases at V and 0 bases at J, with 16 bases between the two ends. This CDR3 is built from 17 residues. The CDR3 reads CASSSTGSHLAKNIQYF. Here the CDR3 DNA reads TGTGCCAGCAGTTCAACAGGGTCCCACCTAGCCAAAAACATTCAGTACTTC.

This chain uses TRBV7-6 with TRBJ1-4, with D hard to call. CDR1 is SGHVS and CDR2 is FNYEAQ in the germline V gene. V lost 4 bases and J 5 bases, leaving 2 bases between the germline ends. The CDR3 spans 11 residues. The CDR3 region is CASSYNEKLFF. CDR3 nucleotides: TGTGCCAGCAGCTACAATGAAAAACTGTTTTTT.

This clone was recorded once. The chain is built from TRBV2 and TRBJ2-7, with D perhaps TRBD2 (5 bases). With 5 bases removed from V and 3 bases from J, the gap between germline ends came to 8 bases. CDR3 length: 12 residues. CDR1 is SNHLY and CDR2 is FYNNEI in the germline V gene. As DNA, the CDR3 is TGTGCCAGCAGTCCAGGAGGCTACGAGCAGTACTTC. This encodes CASSPGGYEQYF.

DNA of the CDR3: TGTGCCAGCAGTTTCAGGGGCCGGGAGCAGTACTTC. Translation: CASSFRGREQYF. The V and J genes are TRBV6-6 and TRBJ2-7; tentative D call: TRBD1 (6 bases). The CDR3 length is 12 residues. Germline assignment: CDR1 MNHNY and CDR2 SVGAGI (reference sequence). With 4 bases removed from V and 7 bases from J, the gap between germline ends came to 11 bases.

This rearrangement joins TRBV27 to TRBJ2-7, with TRBD2 as a possible D gene (6 bases). The CDR3 sequence is 14 residues long. V was cut by 5 bases and J by 2 bases, with 13 bases left in between. Looked up from germline, CDR1 is MNHEY and CDR2 is SMNVEV (reference sequence). In DNA form, the CDR3 reads TGTGCCAGCAGTATGGGACTTGACGCCTACGAGCAGTACTTC. Residues: CASSMGLDAYEQYF.

The chain carries TRBV2 and TRBJ1-2; D possibly corresponds to TRBD1 (5 bases). The CDR3 runs 14 residues. Germline V lookup: CDR1 SNHLY, CDR2 FYNNEI. The V gene lost 4 bases and the J gene lost 5 bases, with 14 bases spanning the gap. The CDR3 nucleotides read TGTGCCAGCAGTGGTGGGACGGATCTATATGGCTACACCTTC. This gives the protein CASSGGTDLYGYTF.